This TCR beta chain was obtained from a study of blood T cell repertoires in COVID-19. On the study more broadly: Material from acute and convalescent COVID-19 was sourced from the United States, Italy and Spain. Nucleic acid was either cDNA or gDNA, and it came from T cells, B-cell-depleted T cells, or PBMCs.

Germline values: CDR1 SGDLS, CDR2 YYNGEE. The CDR3 is 15 residues long. The V gene lost 4 bases and the J gene lost 4 bases, with 17 bases spanning the gap. Study processing details: Reference gene primer amplification yielded estimated nucleated cell counts. Produced via immunoSEQ multiplex PCR; TCRdb's table is partial and in-frame only. That table supplies the V and J calls and clone size; D and trimming were determined from the DNA. The sample records about 27,000 clones, around 83% being singletons. Sequencing was performed on peripheral blood. J is TRBJ1-1 and V is TRBV9; no reliable D call. This receptor was obtained from a man between 65 and 80 years old with active COVID-19. CDR3 in DNA: TGTGCCAGCAGCCCCCGGGCGGAGGTAGCCACTGAAGCTTTCTTT. This encodes CASSPRAEVATEAFF.